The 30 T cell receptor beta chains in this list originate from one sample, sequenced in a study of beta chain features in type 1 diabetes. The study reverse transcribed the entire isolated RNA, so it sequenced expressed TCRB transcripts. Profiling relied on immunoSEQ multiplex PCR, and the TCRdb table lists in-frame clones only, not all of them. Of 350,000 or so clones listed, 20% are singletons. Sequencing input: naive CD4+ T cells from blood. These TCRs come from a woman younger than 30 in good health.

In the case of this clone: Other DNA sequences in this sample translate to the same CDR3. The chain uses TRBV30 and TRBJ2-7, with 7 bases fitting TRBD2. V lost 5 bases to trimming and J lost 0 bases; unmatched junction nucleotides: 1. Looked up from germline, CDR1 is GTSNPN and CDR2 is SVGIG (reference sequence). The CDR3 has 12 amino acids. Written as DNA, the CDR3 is TGTGCCTGGGGGAGGGACTCCTACGAGCAGTACTTC. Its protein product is CAWGRDSYEQYF.

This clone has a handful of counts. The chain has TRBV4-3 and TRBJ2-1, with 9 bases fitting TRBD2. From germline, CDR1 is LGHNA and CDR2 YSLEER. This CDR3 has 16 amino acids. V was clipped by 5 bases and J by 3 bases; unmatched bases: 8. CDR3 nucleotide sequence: TGCGCCAGCAGCTTGGGACTAGCAATTCGCTACAATGAGCAGTTCTTC. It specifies CASSLGLAIRYNEQFF.

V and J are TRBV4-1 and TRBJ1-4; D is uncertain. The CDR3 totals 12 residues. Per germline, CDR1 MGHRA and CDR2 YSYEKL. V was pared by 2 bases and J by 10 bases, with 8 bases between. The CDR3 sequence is CASSQPEAKLFF. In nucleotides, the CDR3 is TGCGCCAGCAGCCAACCTGAGGCAAAACTGTTTTTT.

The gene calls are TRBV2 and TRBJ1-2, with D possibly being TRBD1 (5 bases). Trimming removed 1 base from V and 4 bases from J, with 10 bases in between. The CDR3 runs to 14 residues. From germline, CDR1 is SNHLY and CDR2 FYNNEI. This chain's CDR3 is CASSEGNQGYGYTF. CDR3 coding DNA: TGTGCCAGCAGTGAAGGAAATCAGGGCTATGGCTACACCTTC.

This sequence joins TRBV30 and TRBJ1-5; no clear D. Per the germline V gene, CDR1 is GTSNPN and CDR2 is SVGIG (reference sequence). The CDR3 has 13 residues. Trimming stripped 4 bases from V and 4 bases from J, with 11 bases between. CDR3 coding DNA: TGTGCCTGGAAAGAGGTCGGGAATCAGCCCCAGCATTTT. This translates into CAWKEVGNQPQHF.

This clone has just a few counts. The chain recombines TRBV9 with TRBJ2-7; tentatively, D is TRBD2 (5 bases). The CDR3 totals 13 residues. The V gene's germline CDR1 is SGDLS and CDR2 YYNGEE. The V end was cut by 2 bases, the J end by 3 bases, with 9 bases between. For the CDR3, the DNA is TGTGCCAGCAGCGTCGCTAGCAACTACGAGCAGTACTTC. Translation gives CASSVASNYEQYF.

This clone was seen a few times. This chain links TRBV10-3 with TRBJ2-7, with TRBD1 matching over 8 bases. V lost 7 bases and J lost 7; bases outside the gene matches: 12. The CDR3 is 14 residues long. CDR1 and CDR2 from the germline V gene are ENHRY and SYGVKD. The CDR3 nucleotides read TGTGCCATCACCGCCGGGACAGGATTTCATGAGCAGTACTTC. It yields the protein CAITAGTGFHEQYF.

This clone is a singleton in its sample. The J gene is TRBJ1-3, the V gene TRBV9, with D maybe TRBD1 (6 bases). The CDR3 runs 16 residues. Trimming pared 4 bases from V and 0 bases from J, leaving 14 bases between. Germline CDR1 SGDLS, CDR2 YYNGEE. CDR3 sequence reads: CASSPRQDYSGNTIYF. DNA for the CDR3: TGTGCCAGCAGCCCCCGACAGGATTACTCTGGAAACACCATATATTTT.

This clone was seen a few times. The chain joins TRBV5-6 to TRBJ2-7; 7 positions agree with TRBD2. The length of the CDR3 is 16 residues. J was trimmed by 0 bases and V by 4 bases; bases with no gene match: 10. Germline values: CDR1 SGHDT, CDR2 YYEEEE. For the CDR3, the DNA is TGTGCCAGCAGCCTCTTAGCGGGCCTCACCTCCTACGAGCAGTACTTC. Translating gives CASSLLAGLTSYEQYF.

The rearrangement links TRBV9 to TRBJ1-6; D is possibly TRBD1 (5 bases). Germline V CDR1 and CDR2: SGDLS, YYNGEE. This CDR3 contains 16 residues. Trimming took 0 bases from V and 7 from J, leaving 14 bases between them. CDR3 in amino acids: CASSVATWGGNSPLHF. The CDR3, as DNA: TGTGCCAGCAGCGTAGCTACATGGGGGGGGAATTCACCCCTCCACTTT.

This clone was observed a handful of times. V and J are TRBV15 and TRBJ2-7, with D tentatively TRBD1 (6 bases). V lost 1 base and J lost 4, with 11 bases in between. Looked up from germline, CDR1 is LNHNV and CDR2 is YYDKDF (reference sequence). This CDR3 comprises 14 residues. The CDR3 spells CATSRGKQGYEQYF. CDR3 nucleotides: TGTGCCACCAGCAGAGGGAAACAGGGATACGAGCAGTACTTC.

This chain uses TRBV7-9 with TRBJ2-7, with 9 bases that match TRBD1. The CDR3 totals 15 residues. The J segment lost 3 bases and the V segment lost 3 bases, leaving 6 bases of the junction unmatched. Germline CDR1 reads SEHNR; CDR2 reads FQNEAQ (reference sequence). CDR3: CASSFTGGAVYEQYF. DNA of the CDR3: TGTGCCAGCAGCTTCACAGGGGGCGCGGTCTACGAGCAGTACTTC.

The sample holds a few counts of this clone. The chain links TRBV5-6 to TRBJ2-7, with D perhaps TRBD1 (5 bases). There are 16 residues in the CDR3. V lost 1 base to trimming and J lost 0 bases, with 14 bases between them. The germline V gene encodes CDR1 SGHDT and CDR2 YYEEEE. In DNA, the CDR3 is TGTGCCAGCAGCTTGAACCGCAGGGATCCCTCCTACGAGCAGTACTTC. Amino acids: CASSLNRRDPSYEQYF.

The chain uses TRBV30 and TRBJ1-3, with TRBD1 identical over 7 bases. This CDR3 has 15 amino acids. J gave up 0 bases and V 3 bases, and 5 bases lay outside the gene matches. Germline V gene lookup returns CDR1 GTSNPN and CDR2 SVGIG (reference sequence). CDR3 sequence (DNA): TGTGCCTGGAGGGGGGACAGCTCCTCTGGAAACACCATATATTTT. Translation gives CAWRGDSSSGNTIYF. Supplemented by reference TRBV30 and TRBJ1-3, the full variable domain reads SQTIHQWPATLVQPVGSPLSLECTVEGTSNPNLYWYRQAAGRGLQLLFYSVGIGQISSEVPQNLSASRPQDRQFILSSKKLLLSDSGFYLCAWRGDSSSGNTIYFGEGSWLTVV.

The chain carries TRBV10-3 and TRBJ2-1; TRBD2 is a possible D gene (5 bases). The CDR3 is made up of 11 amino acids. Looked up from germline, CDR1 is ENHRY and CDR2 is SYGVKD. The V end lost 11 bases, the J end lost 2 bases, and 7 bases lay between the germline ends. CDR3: CAHGTYNEQFF. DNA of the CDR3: TGTGCCCACGGGACCTACAATGAGCAGTTCTTC.

CDR3 residues: CASSPLWTGNTEAFF. CDR3 in DNA: TGTGCCAGCTCACCTCTTTGGACGGGAAACACTGAAGCTTTCTTT. The V gene is TRBV18, the J gene TRBJ1-1, with D uncertain. Germline V gives CDR1 KGHSH, CDR2 LQKENI. V lost 3 bases, J lost 2 bases, and 13 bases lay in between. This CDR3 region has 15 residues.

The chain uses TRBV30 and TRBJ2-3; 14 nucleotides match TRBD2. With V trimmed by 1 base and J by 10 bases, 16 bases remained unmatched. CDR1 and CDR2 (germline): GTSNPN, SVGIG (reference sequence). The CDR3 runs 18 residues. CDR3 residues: CAWSEALRLAGGGMAQYF. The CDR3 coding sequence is TGTGCCTGGAGTGAGGCTCTCCGACTAGCGGGGGGGGGAATGGCGCAGTATTTT.

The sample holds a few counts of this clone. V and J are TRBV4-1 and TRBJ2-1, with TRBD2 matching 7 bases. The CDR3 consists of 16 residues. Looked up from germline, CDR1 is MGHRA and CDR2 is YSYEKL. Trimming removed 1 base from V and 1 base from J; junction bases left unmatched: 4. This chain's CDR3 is CASSQVLAASYNEQFF. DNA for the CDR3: TGCGCCAGCAGCCAAGTTCTAGCGGCTTCCTACAATGAGCAGTTCTTC.

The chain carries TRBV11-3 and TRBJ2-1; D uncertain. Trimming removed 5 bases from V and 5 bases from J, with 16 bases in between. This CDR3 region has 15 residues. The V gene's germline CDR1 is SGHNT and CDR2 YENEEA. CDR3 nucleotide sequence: TGTGCCAGCAGCCACATACCGGGTCCCCACAATGAGCAGTTCTTC. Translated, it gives CASSHIPGPHNEQFF.

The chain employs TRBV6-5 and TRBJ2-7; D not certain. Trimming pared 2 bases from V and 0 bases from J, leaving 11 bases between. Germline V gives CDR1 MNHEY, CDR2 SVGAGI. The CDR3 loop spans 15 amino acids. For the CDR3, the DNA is TGTGCCAGCAGTTACGGGCAGGCGATCTCCTACGAGCAGTACTTC. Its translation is CASSYGQAISYEQYF.

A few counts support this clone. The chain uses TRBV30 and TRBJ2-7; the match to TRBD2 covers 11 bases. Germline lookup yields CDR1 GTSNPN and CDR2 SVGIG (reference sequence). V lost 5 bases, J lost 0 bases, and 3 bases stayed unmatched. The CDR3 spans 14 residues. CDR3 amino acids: CAWGLAGSSYEQYF. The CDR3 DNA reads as TGTGCCTGGGGACTAGCGGGTAGCTCCTACGAGCAGTACTTC.

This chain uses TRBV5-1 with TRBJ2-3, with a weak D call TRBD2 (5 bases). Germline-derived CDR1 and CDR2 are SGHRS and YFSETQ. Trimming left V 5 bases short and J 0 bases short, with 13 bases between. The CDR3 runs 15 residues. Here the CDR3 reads CASRGSGPSTDTQYF. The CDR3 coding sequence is TGCGCCAGCAGAGGGAGCGGACCTAGCACAGATACGCAGTATTTT.

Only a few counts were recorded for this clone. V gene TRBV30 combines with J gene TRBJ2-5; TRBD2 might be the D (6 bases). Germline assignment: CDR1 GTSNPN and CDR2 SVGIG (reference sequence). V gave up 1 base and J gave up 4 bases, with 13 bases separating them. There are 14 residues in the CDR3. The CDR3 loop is CAWSGGGVSETQYF. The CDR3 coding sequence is TGTGCCTGGAGTGGGGGAGGTGTCTCAGAGACCCAGTACTTC.

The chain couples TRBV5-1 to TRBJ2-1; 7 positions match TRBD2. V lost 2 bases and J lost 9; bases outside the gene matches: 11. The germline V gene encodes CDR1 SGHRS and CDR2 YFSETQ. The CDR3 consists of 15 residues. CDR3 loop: CASSFRAGESGEQFF. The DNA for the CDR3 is TGCGCCAGCAGCTTCCGGGCGGGGGAGTCTGGTGAGCAGTTCTTC.

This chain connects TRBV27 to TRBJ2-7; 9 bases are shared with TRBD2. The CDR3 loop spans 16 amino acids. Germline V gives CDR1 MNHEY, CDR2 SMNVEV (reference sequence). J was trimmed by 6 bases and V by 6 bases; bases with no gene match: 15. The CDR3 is CASSQTPGLATGEQYF. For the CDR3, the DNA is TGTGCCAGCAGCCAGACACCGGGACTAGCTACAGGCGAGCAGTACTTC.

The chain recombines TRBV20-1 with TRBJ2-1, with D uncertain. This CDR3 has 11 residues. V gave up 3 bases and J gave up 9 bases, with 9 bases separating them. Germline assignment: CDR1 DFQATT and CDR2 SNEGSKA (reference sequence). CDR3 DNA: TGCAGTGCTAGTCGAGCTAGTGAGCAGTTCTTC. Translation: CSASRASEQFF.

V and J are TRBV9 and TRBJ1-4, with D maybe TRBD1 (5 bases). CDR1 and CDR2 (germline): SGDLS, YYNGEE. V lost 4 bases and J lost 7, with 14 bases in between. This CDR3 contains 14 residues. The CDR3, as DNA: TGTGCCAGCAGCTCTAGGGGTTCAGGTGAAAAACTGTTTTTT. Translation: CASSSRGSGEKLFF.

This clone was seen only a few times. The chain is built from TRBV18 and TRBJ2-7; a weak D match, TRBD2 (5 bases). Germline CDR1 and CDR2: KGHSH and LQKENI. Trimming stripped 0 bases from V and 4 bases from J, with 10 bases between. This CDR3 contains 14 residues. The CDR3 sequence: CASSPPPGLYEQYF. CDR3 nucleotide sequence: TGTGCCAGCTCACCACCTCCAGGACTGTACGAGCAGTACTTC.

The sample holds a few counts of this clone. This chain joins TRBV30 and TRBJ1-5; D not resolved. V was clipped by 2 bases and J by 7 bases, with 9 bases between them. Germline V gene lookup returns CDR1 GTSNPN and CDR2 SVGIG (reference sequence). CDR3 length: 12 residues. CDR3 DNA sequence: TGTGCCTGGAGTCGAGATAAACAGCCCCAGCATTTT. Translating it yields CAWSRDKQPQHF.

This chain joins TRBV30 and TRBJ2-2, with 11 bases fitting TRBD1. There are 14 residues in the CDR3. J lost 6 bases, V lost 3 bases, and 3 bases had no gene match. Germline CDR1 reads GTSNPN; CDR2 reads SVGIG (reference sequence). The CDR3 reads CAWRMGQGAGELFF. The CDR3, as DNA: TGTGCCTGGAGAATGGGACAGGGGGCCGGGGAGCTGTTTTTT.